The T cell receptor beta chain under discussion was sequenced for a study of T-cell reconstitution after alpha-beta-depleted transplantation in children. Researchers prepared the TCRbeta library using unique molecular identifiers, the study reports. TCRdb reprocessed the PCR reads with MiXCR, giving one entry per CDR3 protein. This table holds approximately 640,000 distinct CDR3 sequences, around 17% found once. This clonotype was recorded a few times. Germline CDR1 is KGHDR and CDR2 is SFDVKD. The trim removed 8 bases at V and 8 bases at J, leaving 7 bases unmatched. This CDR3 has 13 amino acids. The sequence was obtained from a human donor who donated a stem cell graft to a child with acute myeloid leukemia. The sample consisted of PBMCs from the stem cell graft donor, taken from the stem cell graft. The V and J genes are TRBV24-1 and TRBJ1-4; 7 bases line up with TRBD1. The CDR3 sequence is CATNDRDGEKLFF. The CDR3 nucleotides read TGTGCCACCAATGACAGGGATGGCGAAAAACTGTTTTTT.